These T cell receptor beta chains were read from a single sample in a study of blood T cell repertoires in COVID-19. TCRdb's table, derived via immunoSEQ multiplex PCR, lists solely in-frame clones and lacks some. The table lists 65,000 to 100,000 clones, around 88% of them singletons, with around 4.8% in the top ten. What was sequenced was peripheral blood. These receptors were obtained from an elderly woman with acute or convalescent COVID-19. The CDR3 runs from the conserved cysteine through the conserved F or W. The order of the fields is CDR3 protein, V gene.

CDR3aa: CASSLASGYNEQFF
v_gene: TRBV7-2

CDR3aa: CATSADQGELFF
v_gene: TRBV15

CDR3aa: CAWSTGQGGYNEQFF
v_gene: TRBV30

CDR3aa: CASSLEAGMGGELFF
v_gene: TRBV5-1

CDR3aa: CASSIKVGGAGANVLTF
v_gene: TRBV19

CDR3aa: CASSSRGGGVRLYSYEQYF
v_gene: TRBV7-2

CDR3aa: CASCSRRDRGCRDTQYF
v_gene: TRBV27

CDR3aa: CASTSQETQYF
v_gene: TRBV6-5

CDR3aa: CASSAQGELQTQYF
v_gene: TRBV9

CDR3aa: CASSPTAGRSYGYTF
v_gene: TRBV14

CDR3aa: CASVRDYGYTF
v_gene: TRBV9

CDR3aa: CASSFGQGNTDTQYF
v_gene: TRBV7-2

CDR3aa: CASSTPVAGAQRTQYF
v_gene: TRBV6-2/TRBV6-3

CDR3aa: CSASRPGQGSSTDTQYF
v_gene: TRBV20-1

CDR3aa: CASSGGAQETQYF
v_gene: TRBV5-8

CDR3aa: CASSELGASGSRVGELFF
v_gene: TRBV6-1

CDR3aa: CASRLRRDSSYGYTF
v_gene: TRBV5-6

CDR3aa: CAWSEGQSTEAFF
v_gene: TRBV30

CDR3aa: CASRPTGYNSPLHF
v_gene: TRBV19

CDR3aa: CASSKRQGMNTEAFF
v_gene: TRBV6-6

CDR3aa: CASSPGTGGDEQFF
v_gene: TRBV7-3

CDR3aa: CASSRRQGDTQYF
v_gene: TRBV6-5

CDR3aa: CASSLAVGDQETQYF
v_gene: TRBV7-8

CDR3aa: CAVGAELNSYNEQFF
v_gene: TRBV6-5

CDR3aa: CASSPSLAWISGNTIYF
v_gene: TRBV7-9

CDR3aa: CASSSWNRGENEQFF
v_gene: TRBV5-6

CDR3aa: CASSPSGGEIRGEQFF
v_gene: TRBV3-1/TRBV3-2

CDR3aa: CASSLDRAGTQYF
v_gene: TRBV11-2

CDR3aa: CASSLLADRNTEAFF
v_gene: TRBV7-2

CDR3aa: CASSYVYGSNQPQHF
v_gene: TRBV6-2/TRBV6-3

CDR3aa: CASSPRDFEETQYF
v_gene: TRBV18

CDR3aa: CASSIDHGPRGTGELFF
v_gene: TRBV19

CDR3aa: CADRGPGNTIYF
v_gene: TRBV7-2

CDR3aa: CASSYSDRGNGYTF
v_gene: TRBV6-6

CDR3aa: CASSQGATWYEQYF
v_gene: TRBV6-5

CDR3aa: CASSVGGRDNEQFF
v_gene: TRBV5-1

CDR3aa: CASSSDRGADTQYF
v_gene: TRBV7-9

CDR3aa: CASSKLAGTDTQYF
v_gene: TRBV6-5

CDR3aa: CASSDAASRGWNTGELFF
v_gene: TRBV3-1/TRBV3-2

CDR3aa: CASSQGLAPSTDTQYF
v_gene: TRBV11-3

CDR3aa: CASSYGPGDGAPLHF
v_gene: TRBV6-6

CDR3aa: CASSMSVGGNTIYF
v_gene: TRBV19

CDR3aa: CASTGTTRIGELFF
v_gene: TRBV2

CDR3aa: CASSFETGGFSGYTF
v_gene: TRBV5-1

CDR3aa: CASSLAGGAYEQYF
v_gene: TRBV7-2

CDR3aa: CASSKLGRDRVVANYGYTF
v_gene: TRBV27

CDR3aa: CASSSGINQPQHF
v_gene: TRBV9

CDR3aa: CASSQSGTSGSFSYEQYF
v_gene: TRBV7-2

CDR3aa: CARSFQGRRGDTQYF
v_gene: TRBV27

CDR3aa: CASRPGTGLSALHF
v_gene: TRBV6-5

CDR3aa: CASGRGTGGTNEQFF
v_gene: TRBV12-5

CDR3aa: CASSGPYEQYF
v_gene: TRBV6-6

CDR3aa: CASSPGQGASGYTF
v_gene: TRBV7-2

CDR3aa: CASSLSARGRTEAFF
v_gene: TRBV5-1

CDR3aa: CASSLAGGQPNQPQHF
v_gene: TRBV7-9